This T cell receptor (beta chain) was captured by sequencing in a study of monozygotic twins with inflammatory bowel disease. Findings and limits, study-wide: Especially where disease activity was present, IBD patients had fewer clonotypes in common with others than healthy twins did.

Nested PCRs of 16 and 9 cycles, two in total, were run on TCRalpha and TCRbeta cDNA. TCRdb re-called the 5' RACE reads, yielding one record per CDR3 amino acid sequence without DNA. This sample's table has about 150,000 distinct CDR3 sequences. Germline CDR1 and CDR2: SGHAT and FQNNGV. This CDR3 contains 12 residues. Worth noting for this clonotype: Its cognate antigen is unknown.

The V call is TRBV11-2, the J call TRBJ2-1. The sequenced material came from blood. The clonotype comes from a human donor with ulcerative colitis or Crohn's disease, or a healthy co-twin of an affected twin (not recorded which). This CDR3 reads CASSVIIDEQFF.